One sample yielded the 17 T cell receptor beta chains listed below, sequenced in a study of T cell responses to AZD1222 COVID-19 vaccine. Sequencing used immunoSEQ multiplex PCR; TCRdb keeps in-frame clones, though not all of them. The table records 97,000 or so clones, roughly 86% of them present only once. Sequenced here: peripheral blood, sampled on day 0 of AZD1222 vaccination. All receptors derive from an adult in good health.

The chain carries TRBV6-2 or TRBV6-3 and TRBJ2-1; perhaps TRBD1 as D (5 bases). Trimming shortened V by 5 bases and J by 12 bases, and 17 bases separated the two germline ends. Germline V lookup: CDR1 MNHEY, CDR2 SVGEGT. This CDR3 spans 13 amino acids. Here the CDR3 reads CASSRGPPFAQFF. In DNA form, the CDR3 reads TGTGCCAGCAGTAGGGGCCCTCCCTTTGCGCAGTTCTTC.

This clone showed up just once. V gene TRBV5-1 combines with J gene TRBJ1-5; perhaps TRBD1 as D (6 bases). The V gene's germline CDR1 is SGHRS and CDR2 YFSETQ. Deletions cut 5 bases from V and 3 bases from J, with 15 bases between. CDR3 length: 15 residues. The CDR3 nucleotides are TGCGCCAGCAGTCCTACAGGGCCCCCCAATCAGCCCCAGCATTTT. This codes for CASSPTGPPNQPQHF.

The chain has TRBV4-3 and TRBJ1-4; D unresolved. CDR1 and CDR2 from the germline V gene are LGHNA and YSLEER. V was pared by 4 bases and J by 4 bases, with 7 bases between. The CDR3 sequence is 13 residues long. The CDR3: CASSRKDNEKLFF. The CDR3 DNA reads TGCGCCAGCAGCCGCAAGGATAATGAAAAACTGTTTTTT.

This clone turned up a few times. The CDR3 region is CSASRLGTPGTDTQYF. The CDR3 nucleotides are TGCAGTGCTAGTCGGCTCGGGACCCCGGGCACAGATACGCAGTATTTT. The chain carries TRBV20-1 and TRBJ2-3; D possibly uses TRBD1 or TRBD2 (5 bases each). This CDR3 has 16 amino acids. The germline CDR1 and CDR2 sequences are DFQATT and SNEGSKA (reference sequence). V was cut by 3 bases and J by 1 base, with 17 bases left in between.

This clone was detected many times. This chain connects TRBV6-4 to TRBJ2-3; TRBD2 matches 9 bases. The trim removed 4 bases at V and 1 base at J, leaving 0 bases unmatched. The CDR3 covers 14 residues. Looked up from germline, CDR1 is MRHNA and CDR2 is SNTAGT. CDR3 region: CASSVAGGTDTQYF. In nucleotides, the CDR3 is TGTGCCAGCAGTGTAGCGGGGGGCACAGATACGCAGTATTTT.

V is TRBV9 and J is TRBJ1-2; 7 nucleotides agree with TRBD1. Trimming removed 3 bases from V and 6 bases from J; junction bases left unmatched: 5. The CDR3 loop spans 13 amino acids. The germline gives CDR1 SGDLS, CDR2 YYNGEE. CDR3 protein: CASSEGASDGYTF. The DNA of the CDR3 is TGTGCCAGCAGCGAGGGGGCTTCGGATGGCTACACCTTC.

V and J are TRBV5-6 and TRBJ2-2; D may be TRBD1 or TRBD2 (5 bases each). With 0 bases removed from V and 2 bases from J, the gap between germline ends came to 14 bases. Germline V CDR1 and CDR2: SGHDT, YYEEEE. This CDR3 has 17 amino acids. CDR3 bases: TGTGCCAGCAGCTTGGCCTCGGGACGGACAAACACCGGGGAGCTGTTTTTT. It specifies CASSLASGRTNTGELFF.

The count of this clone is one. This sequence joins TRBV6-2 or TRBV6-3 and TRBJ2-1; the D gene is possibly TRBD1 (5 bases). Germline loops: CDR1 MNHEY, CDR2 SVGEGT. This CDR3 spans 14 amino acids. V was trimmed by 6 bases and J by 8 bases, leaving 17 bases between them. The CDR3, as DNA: TGTGCCAGCAGCTCAAACGGGCAAGGGGATGAGCAGTTCTTC. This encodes CASSSNGQGDEQFF.

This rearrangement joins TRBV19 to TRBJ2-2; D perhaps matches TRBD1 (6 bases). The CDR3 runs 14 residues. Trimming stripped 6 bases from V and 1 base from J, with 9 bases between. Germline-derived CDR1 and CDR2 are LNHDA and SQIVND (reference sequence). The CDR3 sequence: CASSRQVNTGELFF. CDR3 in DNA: TGTGCCAGTAGCAGACAGGTGAACACCGGGGAGCTGTTTTTT.

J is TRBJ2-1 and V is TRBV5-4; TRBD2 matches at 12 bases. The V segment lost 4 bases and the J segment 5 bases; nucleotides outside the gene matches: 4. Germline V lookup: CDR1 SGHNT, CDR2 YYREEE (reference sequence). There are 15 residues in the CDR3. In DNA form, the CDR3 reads TGTGCCAGCAGCACGACTAGCGGGGGAAACAATGAGCAGTTCTTC. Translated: CASSTTSGGNNEQFF. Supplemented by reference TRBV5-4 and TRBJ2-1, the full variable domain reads ETGVTQSPTHLIKTRGQQVTLRCSSQSGHNTVSWYQQALGQGPQFIFQYYREEENGRGNFPPRFSGLQFPNYSSELNVNALELDDSALYLCASSTTSGGNNEQFFGPGTRLTVL.

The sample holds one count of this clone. CDR3 residues: CASSLGGSGRQETQYF. Here the CDR3 DNA reads TGTGCCAGCAGCTTAGGTGGTAGCGGGAGGCAAGAGACCCAGTACTTC. The chain has TRBV7-6 and TRBJ2-5, with 10 bases identical to TRBD2. The CDR3 is 16 amino acids. Germline lookup yields CDR1 SGHVS and CDR2 FNYEAQ. V shed 1 base, J shed 2 bases, and the junction held 4 bases outside the gene matches.

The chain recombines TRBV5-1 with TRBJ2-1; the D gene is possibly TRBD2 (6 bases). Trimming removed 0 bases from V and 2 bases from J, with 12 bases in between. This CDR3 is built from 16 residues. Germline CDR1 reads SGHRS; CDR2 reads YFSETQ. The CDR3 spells CASSLEPSDPYNEQFF. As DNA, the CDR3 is TGCGCCAGCAGCTTGGAGCCTAGCGATCCCTACAATGAGCAGTTCTTC.

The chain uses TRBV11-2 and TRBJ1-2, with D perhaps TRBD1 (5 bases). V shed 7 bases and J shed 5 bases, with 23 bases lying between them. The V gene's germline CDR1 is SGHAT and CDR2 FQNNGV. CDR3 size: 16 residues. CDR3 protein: CASTPDLQEGYYGYTF. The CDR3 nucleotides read TGTGCCAGCACTCCCGACCTTCAGGAGGGGTATTATGGCTACACCTTC. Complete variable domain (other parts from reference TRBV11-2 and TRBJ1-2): EAGVAQSPRYKIIEKRQSVAFWCNPISGHATLYWYQQILGQGPKLLIQFQNNGVVDDSQLPKDRFSAERLKGVDSTLKIQPAKLEDSAVYLCASTPDLQEGYYGYTFGSGTRLTVV.

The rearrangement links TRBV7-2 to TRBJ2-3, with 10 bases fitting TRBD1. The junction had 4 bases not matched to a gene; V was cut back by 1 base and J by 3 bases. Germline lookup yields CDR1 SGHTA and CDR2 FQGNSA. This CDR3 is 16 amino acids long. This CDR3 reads CASSLGGQGKTDTQYF. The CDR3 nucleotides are TGTGCCAGCAGCTTAGGGGGACAGGGGAAAACAGATACGCAGTATTTT.

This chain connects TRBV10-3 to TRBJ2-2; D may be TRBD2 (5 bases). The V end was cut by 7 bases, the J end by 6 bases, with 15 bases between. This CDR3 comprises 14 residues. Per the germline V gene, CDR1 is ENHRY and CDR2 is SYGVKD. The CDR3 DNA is TGTGCCATCAAACTAGTCGACGGACCCGGGGAGCTGTTTTTT. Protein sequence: CAIKLVDGPGELFF.

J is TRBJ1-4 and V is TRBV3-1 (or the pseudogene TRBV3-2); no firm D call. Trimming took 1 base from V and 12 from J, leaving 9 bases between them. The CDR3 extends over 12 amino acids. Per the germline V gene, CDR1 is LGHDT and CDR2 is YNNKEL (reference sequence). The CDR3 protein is CASSQGVRELFF. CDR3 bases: TGTGCCAGCAGCCAAGGGGTACGTGAACTGTTTTTT.

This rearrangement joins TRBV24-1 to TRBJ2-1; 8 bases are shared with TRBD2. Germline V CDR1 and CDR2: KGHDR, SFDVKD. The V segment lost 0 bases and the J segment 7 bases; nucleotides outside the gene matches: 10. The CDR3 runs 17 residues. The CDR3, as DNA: TGTGCCACCAGTGATTTGAAAAGTAGCGGGGCCCGGAATGAGCAGTTCTTC. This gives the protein CATSDLKSSGARNEQFF.